This T cell receptor beta chain was recorded in a study of cytotoxic CD8 clonotypes in ibrutinib-treated CLL. With regard to this clone: Its matching antigen is unknown.

Sequencing sought depths of 1 in 200,000 to 1 in 1 million T cells. Only in-frame clones appear in the TCRdb table, and some are missing; sequencing was by immunoSEQ multiplex PCR. The data contain 60,000 to 95,000 clones, around four fifths of them singletons. V was trimmed by 0 bases and J by 3 bases, leaving 9 bases between them. Germline CDR1 and CDR2: LGHNA and YNFKEQ. This CDR3 is built from 14 residues. Study-wide findings and caveats: Public clonotypes were seen rarely and were contracted or stable on treatment.

The sequences come from PBMCs, collected after 24 months of ibrutinib treatment. The sequence came from a human donor with chronic lymphocytic leukemia. This sequence joins TRBV4-2 and TRBJ2-7; D is unclear. The CDR3 DNA reads as TGTGCCAGCAGCCAAGAGGTGGTGGGCTACGAGCAGTACTTC. Its translation: CASSQEVVGYEQYF.